This T cell receptor beta chain emerged from a study of blood T cell repertoires in COVID-19 (TCRdb year 2020). Regarding the complete study: Collaborator samples came from the United States, Italy and Spain and covered acute and convalescent phases of COVID-19. A freely available public database, intended as a resource for researchers studying the immune response to SARS-CoV-2, is where the repertoires were released. The dataset comprised deeply sampled blood TCRbeta repertoires from subjects exposed to, actively infected with, or recovered from COVID-19. Samples came from the ongoing ImmuneRACE study (first 160 participants) plus 1,254 subjects from 6 global collaborators. HLA class I and class II types, where available, came from metadata supplied by the sample provider rather than from assay-based typing. The sample metadata nearly always contained a de-identified subject ID, COVID-19 status, age in years and sex. The prospective study material was composed of cDNA or gDNA derived from T cells, B-cell-depleted T cells, or PBMCs. The paper's findings and limits, for the study overall: The quantity of clinical and demographic metadata differed by source and by participant and was supplied without curation.

TCRbeta CDR3 regions were amplified from genomic DNA by means of the immunoSEQ Assay, a bias-controlled multiplex PCR. Per the authors' processing: The number of nucleated cells in each sample was estimated by amplification of reference gene primers within the assay. Sequence reads were collapsed and filtered to measure the absolute abundance of every unique TCRbeta CDR3 rearrangement. For each sample, productive Simpson clonality was calculated as the square root of Simpson's diversity index across productive rearrangements. Entries here come from immuneACCESS through TCRdb and include only in-frame sequences with V and J called. Some clones fail to appear in such tables; in the studies checked, an unresolved V gene covers under half of the shortfall, and the cause of the remainder is unknown. That table supplies the V and J calls and clone size; D and trimming were determined from the DNA. The sample table lists roughly 260,000 clones, roughly 85% of them with a count of one. 3.5% to 4% of the sample is held by the ten biggest clonotypes.

Comments on this clone: No antigen is known for it. No much larger clonotype is one base removed from it; base qualities were not supplied.

In the prospective study, participants were about 18 to 95 years old, resided in under 30 geographic areas of the United States, and were enrolled through a virtual design. In the prospective study, cohorts were assigned on the basis of participant-reported clinical history obtained from a screening survey and a study questionnaire. Exposed participants had been in contact, within 2 weeks of entering the study, with a person who had a PCR-confirmed or clinician-diagnosed case of COVID-19. Each participant in the prospective study had whole blood, serum and a nasopharyngeal or oropharyngeal swab collected by mobile phlebotomists. Participants in the prospective study had the option to provide additional blood draws and questionnaires over an approximately two-month period. Prospective study blood samples were shipped either frozen or at room temperature before DNA extraction. Measured from the cysteine to the phenylalanine, the CDR3 is 14 residues long. Only the CDR3 part of the read is kept: 42 bases, read in frame from the first base. Trimming at the junction amounts to 4 bases on V and 6 bases on J, and the germline ends lie 15 bases apart. Reading the germline V gene gives CDR1 SGHTA and CDR2 FQGNSA.

The clonotype originates from a woman in her forties who had been exposed to COVID-19. The sequenced sample consisted of PBMCs or T cells enriched from blood (not recorded which). The rearrangement combines TRBV7-2 with TRBJ1-2; a weak D assignment points to TRBD1 (5 bases agree). The CDR3 region: CASSSTGTQNGYTF. The DNA sequence follows: TGTGCCAGCAGCTCCACCGGGACTCAAAATGGCTACACCTTC. With the rest looked up from the reference TRBV7-2 and TRBJ1-2 genes rather than sequenced, the full variable domain is GAGVSQSPSNKVTEKGKDVELRCDPISGHTALYWYRQSLGQGLEFLIYFQGNSAPDKSGLPSDRFSAERTGGSVSTLTIQRTQQEDSAVYLCASSSTGTQNGYTFGSGTRLTVV.